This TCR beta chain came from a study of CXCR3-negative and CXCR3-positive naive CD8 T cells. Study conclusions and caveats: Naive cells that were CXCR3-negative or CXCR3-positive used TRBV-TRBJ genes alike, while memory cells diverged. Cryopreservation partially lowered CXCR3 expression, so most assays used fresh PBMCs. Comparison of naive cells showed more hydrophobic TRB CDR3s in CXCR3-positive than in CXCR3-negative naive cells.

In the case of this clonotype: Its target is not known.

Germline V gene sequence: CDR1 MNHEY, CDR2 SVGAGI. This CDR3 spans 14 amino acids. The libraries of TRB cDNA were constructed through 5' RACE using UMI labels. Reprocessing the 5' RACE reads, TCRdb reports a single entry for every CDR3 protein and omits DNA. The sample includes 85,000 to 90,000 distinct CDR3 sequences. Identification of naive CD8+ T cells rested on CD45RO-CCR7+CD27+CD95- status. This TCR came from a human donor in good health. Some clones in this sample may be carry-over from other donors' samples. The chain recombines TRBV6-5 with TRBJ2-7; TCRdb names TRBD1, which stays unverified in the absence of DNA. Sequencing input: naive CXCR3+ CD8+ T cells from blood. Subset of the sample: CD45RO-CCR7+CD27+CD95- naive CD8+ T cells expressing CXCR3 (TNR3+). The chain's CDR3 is CASSHEAGTYEQYF.